This T cell receptor beta chain was observed in a study of cytomegalovirus exposure and HLA in healthy donors. Study in general: Some 85 million unique TCRs, all from HLA-typed donors, were included in an early release of the data.

In the PCR, 60 Vbeta and 13 Jbeta primers were used. TCRdb keeps only in-frame clones here, not all; method: immunoSEQ multiplex PCR. The sample shows more than 200,000 clones, about 80% of them seen only once. This clone appeared a few times. The J segment lost 7 bases and the V segment lost 4 bases, leaving 12 bases of the junction unmatched. Germline CDR1 reads SGHNT; CDR2 reads YYREEE (reference sequence). The CDR3 contains 15 residues. The source material was PBMCs. This clonotype was obtained from a girl between 10 and 17 years old in good health and CMV-seronegative. J is TRBJ2-7 and V is TRBV5-4; TRBD2 matches at 9 bases. The CDR3 bases are TGTGCCAGCAGCGGTGGGACTAGCCCCAGGGGGGAGCAGTACTTC. It translates to CASSGGTSPRGEQYF.